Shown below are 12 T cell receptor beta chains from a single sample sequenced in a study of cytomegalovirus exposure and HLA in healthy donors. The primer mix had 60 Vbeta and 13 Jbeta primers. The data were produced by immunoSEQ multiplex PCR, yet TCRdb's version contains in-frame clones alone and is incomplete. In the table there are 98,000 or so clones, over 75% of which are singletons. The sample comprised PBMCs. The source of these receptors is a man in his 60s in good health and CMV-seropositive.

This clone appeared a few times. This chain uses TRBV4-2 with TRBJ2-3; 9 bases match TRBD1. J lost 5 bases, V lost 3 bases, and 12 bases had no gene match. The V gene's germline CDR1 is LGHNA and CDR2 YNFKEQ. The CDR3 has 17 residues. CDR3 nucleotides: TGTGCCAGCAGCCAGAAAGACTACAGGGGGCTGGGAGATACGCAGTATTTT. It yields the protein CASSQKDYRGLGDTQYF.

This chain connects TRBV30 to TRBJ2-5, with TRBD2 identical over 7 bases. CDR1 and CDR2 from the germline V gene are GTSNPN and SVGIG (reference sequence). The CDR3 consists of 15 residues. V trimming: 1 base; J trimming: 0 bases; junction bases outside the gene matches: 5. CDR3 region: CAWSGRAGNQETQYF. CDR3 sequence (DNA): TGTGCCTGGAGTGGCCGAGCGGGGAACCAAGAGACCCAGTACTTC. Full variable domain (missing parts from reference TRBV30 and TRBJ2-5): SQTIHQWPATLVQPVGSPLSLECTVEGTSNPNLYWYRQAAGRGLQLLFYSVGIGQISSEVPQNLSASRPQDRQFILSSKKLLLSDSGFYLCAWSGRAGNQETQYFGPGTRLLVL.

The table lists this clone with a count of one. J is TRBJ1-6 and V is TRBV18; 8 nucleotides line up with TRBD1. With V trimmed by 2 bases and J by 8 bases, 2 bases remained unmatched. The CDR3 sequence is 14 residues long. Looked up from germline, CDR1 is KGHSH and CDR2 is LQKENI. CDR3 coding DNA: TGTGCCAGCTCACCAACAGGGGGGGATTCACCCCTCCACTTT. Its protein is CASSPTGGDSPLHF. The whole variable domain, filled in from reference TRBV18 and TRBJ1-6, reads NAGVMQNPRHLVRRRGQEARLRCSPMKGHSHVYWYRQLPEEGLKFMVYLQKENIIDESGMPKERFSAEFPKEGPSILRIQQVVRGDSAAYFCASSPTGGDSPLHFGNGTRLTVT.

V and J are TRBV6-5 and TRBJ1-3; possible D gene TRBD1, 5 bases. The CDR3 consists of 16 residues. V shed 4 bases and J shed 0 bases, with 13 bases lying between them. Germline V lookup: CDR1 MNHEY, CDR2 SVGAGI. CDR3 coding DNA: TGTGCCAGCAGTTTGGCGCTGCAGGGCTCTGGAAACACCATATATTTT. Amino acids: CASSLALQGSGNTIYF.

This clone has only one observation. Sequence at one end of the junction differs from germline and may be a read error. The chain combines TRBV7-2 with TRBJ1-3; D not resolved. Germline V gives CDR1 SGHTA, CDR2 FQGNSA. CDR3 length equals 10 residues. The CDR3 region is CASGQNTIHF. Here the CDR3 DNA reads TGTGCCAGTGGGCAAAACACCATACATTTT.

In DNA, the CDR3 is TGTGCCAGCAGTACACAGGGGACCCAGCATTTT. As protein: CASSTQGTQHF. The chain joins TRBV6-5 to TRBJ1-5; 7 bases match TRBD1. In germline, CDR1 is MNHEY, CDR2 SVGAGI. After removal of 5 bases from V and 11 bases from J, the junction contained 3 bases not matched to a gene. CDR3 length: 11 amino acids.

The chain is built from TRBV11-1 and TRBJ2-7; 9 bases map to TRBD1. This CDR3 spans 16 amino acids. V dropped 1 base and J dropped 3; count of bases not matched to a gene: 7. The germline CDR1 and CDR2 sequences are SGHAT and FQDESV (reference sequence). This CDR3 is CASSLEVGTGNYEQYF. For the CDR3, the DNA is TGTGCCAGCAGCTTAGAGGTCGGGACAGGGAACTACGAGCAGTACTTC.

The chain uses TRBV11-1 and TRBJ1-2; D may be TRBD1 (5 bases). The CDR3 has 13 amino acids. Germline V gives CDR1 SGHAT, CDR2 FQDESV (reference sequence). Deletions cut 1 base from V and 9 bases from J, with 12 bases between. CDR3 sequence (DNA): TGTGCCAGCAGCTTAGTAACAGGCTCTAGCTACACCTTC. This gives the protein CASSLVTGSSYTF.

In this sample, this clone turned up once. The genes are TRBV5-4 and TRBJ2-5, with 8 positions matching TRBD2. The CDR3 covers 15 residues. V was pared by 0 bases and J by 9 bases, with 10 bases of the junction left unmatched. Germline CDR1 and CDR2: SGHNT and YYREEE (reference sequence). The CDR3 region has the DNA TGTGCCAGCAGCTTGGGAGGGGACCCGGGGGGGGCCCAGTACTTC. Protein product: CASSLGGDPGGAQYF.

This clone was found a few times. CDR3 in amino acids: CASSRTGNNSPLHF. The CDR3 nucleotides read TGTGCCAGCAGCCGGACAGGGAACAATTCACCCCTCCACTTT. This chain joins TRBV11-1 and TRBJ1-6, with 8 bases aligning to TRBD1. Trimming removed 5 bases from V and 7 bases from J; junction bases left unmatched: 4. This CDR3 comprises 14 residues. In germline, CDR1 is SGHAT, CDR2 FQDESV (reference sequence). The full variable domain, in which reference TRBV11-1 and TRBJ1-6 provide the parts outside the CDR3, is EAEVAQSPRYKITEKSQAVAFWCDPISGHATLYWYRQILGQGPELLVQFQDESVVDDSQLPKDRFSAERLKGVDSTLKIQPAELGDSAMYLCASSRTGNNSPLHFGNGTRLTVT.

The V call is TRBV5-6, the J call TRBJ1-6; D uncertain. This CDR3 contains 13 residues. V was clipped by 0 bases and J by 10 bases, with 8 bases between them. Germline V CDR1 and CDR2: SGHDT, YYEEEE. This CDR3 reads CASSLVGRSPLHF. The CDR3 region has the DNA TGTGCCAGCAGCTTGGTGGGGAGATCACCCCTCCACTTT.

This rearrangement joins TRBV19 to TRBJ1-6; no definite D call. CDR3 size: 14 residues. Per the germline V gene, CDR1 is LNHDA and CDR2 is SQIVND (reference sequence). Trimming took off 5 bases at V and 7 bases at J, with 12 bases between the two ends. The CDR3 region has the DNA TGTGCCAGTAGTGGCGGGTTGGAAAATTCACCCCTCCACTTT. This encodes CASSGGLENSPLHF.